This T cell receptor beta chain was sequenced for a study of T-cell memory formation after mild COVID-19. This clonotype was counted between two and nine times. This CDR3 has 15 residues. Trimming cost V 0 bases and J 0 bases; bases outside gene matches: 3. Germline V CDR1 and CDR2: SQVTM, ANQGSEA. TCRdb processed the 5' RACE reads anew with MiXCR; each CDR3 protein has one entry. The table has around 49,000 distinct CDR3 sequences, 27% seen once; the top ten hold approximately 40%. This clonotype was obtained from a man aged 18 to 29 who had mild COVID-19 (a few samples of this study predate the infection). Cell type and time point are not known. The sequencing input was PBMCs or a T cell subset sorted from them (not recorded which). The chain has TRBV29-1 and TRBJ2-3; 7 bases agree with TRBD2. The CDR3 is CSVEDPGGSTDTQYF. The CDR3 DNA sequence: TGCAGCGTTGAAGATCCCGGGGGGAGCACAGATACGCAGTATTTT.